The TCR beta chain under discussion was sequenced for a study of OX40 agonist ivuxolimab in advanced cancers. Study summary: Ivuxolimab, which is an agonistic anti-OX40 (CD134) antibody, was administered to the patients. A diagnosis of hepatocellular carcinoma, melanoma, renal cell or head and neck cancer was present in dose-escalation patients. General study findings and limits: Low normalized T-cell clonal expansion also characterized some of the nonresponders.

Trimming removed 5 bases at V and 1 base at J, with 11 bases between. The CDR3 is 14 residues long. From germline, CDR1 is SGHTA and CDR2 FQGNSA. With respect to this clone: Its antigen is currently unknown.

Profiled with immunoSEQ multiplex PCR; TCRdb holds only in-frame clones, not every one. The sample gives about 120,000 clones, 75% to 90% of which show up once; 0.55% is in the top ten. This clonotype originated in an adult with an advanced solid tumor such as melanoma, head and neck, liver or kidney cancer. The sample in question was CD4+ or CD8+ T cells sorted from blood, obtained in a trial of the OX40 agonist ivuxolimab. The rearrangement uses TRBV7-2 and TRBJ2-5; D is undetermined. CDR3 coding DNA: TGTGCCAGCAGCCTCTTGAGTACCCAAGAGACCCAGTACTTC. Translated: CASSLLSTQETQYF.